These 10 T cell receptor beta chains originate from one sample sequenced in a study of T cell clonotyping in hematopoietic cell transplantation. The assay was immunoSEQ multiplex PCR, and TCRdb's table has in-frame clones only and misses some. The data hold 9,000 or so clones, with approximately 85% observed a single time. Specimen: PBMCs, collected 180 days after allogeneic stem cell transplant. These receptors were taken from a female patient aged 30-39 years who had an allogeneic stem cell transplant, so the T cells may come from the graft donor. Some clones in this sample may be carry-over from other donors' samples.

The chain has TRBV9 and TRBJ2-1; D ambiguous. Per the germline V gene, CDR1 is SGDLS and CDR2 is YYNGEE. This CDR3 spans 15 amino acids. Trimming removed 3 bases at V and 3 bases at J, with 13 bases between. CDR3 DNA sequence: TGTGCCAGCAGCGGCCCCATAGAGAGCTACAATGAGCAGTTCTTC. This gives the protein CASSGPIESYNEQFF.

Judged by abundance, this clone is medium-sized (0.01 to 0.1%). V is TRBV7-2 and J is TRBJ2-7; 8 bases line up with TRBD1. The CDR3 is 14 residues long. CDR1 is SGHTA and CDR2 is FQGNSA in the germline V gene. V shed 4 bases and J 6 bases; nucleotides not matched to a gene: 8. The CDR3 DNA is TGTGCCAGCAGCTCTGGGACAGGATTTTCCGAGCAGTACTTC. Its translation is CASSSGTGFSEQYF. The variable domain in full, completed from reference TRBV7-2 and TRBJ2-7, reads GAGVSQSPSNKVTEKGKDVELRCDPISGHTALYWYRQSLGQGLEFLIYFQGNSAPDKSGLPSDRFSAERTGGSVSTLTIQRTQQEDSAVYLCASSSGTGFSEQYFGPGTRLTVT.

This clone was found once. The rearrangement joins TRBV14 to TRBJ1-1, with D unclear. The CDR3 sequence is 13 residues long. V lost 0 bases, J lost 10 bases, and 12 bases lay in between. Germline values: CDR1 SGHDN, CDR2 FVKESK. CDR3 sequence reads: CASSQDLGRGAFF. In nucleotides, the CDR3 is TGTGCCAGCAGCCAAGATTTGGGCCGGGGAGCTTTCTTT.

The table lists this clone with a few counts. The chain uses TRBV19 and TRBJ1-2; no reliable D call. Germline CDR1 reads LNHDA; CDR2 reads SQIVND (reference sequence). The V and J ends lost 6 bases and 7 bases respectively, with 18 bases between them. CDR3 size: 14 residues. CDR3 sequence (DNA): TGTGCCAGTAGCCCCGGGTTAGCCTCGGGTGGCTACACCTTC. This translates into CASSPGLASGGYTF.

The rearrangement links TRBV29-1 to TRBJ2-3; 9 nucleotides match TRBD1. CDR1 is SQVTM, CDR2 ANQGSEA, per germline. J gave up 2 bases and V 1 base, and 4 bases lay outside the gene matches. This CDR3 is 15 amino acids long. CDR3: CSVEGYRGPTDTQYF. The CDR3 DNA follows: TGCAGCGTTGAAGGGTACAGGGGGCCCACAGATACGCAGTATTTT.

The CDR3: CAWFSPQQYGYTF. The CDR3 nucleotides read TGTGCCTGGTTCTCCCCCCAGCAATATGGCTACACCTTC. This chain links TRBV30 with TRBJ1-2; D not resolved. Germline loops: CDR1 GTSNPN, CDR2 SVGIG (reference sequence). The CDR3 loop spans 13 amino acids. The V end lost 5 bases, the J end lost 5 bases, and 15 bases lay between the germline ends.

This clone was observed once. The chain joins TRBV25-1 to TRBJ1-6; D gene ambiguous. Trimming took 4 bases from V and 5 from J, leaving 6 bases between them. The CDR3 totals 13 residues. Germline lookup yields CDR1 MGHDK and CDR2 SYGVNS. CDR3 nucleotide sequence: TGTGCCAGCAGTGGGGCCAATAATTCACCCCTCCACTTT. Translated, it gives CASSGANNSPLHF.

The rearrangement joins TRBV1 to TRBJ2-7; the D call of TRBD2 is as the table states it, not checked on the DNA. TRBV1 is assigned pseudogene status. The CDR3 has 13 residues. The CDR3 region has the DNA TGCACCAGCAGCCATCAGCAAGAGGACGAGCAGTACTTC. Translating gives CTSSHQQEDEQYF.

The chain employs TRBV5-4 and TRBJ2-7, with TRBD1 matching 9 bases. V lost 2 bases and J lost 5; bases outside the gene matches: 5. The CDR3 length is 14 residues. Germline assignment: CDR1 SGHNT and CDR2 YYREEE (reference sequence). The CDR3 nucleotides are TGTGCCAGCAGCTTTACGGGACAGGGAGACGAGCAGTACTTC. Residues: CASSFTGQGDEQYF.

The J gene is TRBJ2-3, the V gene TRBV27, with 9 positions matching TRBD2. The CDR3 length is 14 residues. The germline V gene encodes CDR1 MNHEY and CDR2 SMNVEV (reference sequence). V dropped 3 bases and J dropped 6; count of bases not matched to a gene: 4. CDR3 region: CASSLAGGLDTQYF. The DNA for the CDR3 is TGTGCCAGCAGTTTGGCGGGGGGGCTGGATACGCAGTATTTT.